This T cell receptor (beta chain) was identified in a study of blood T cells in healthy people across ages (dated by TCRdb to between 2014 and 2017). In the study overall: Template switching captured roughly one uniquely barcoded TCR beta cDNA molecule per two T cells in model experiments. To track age-related changes in TCR beta repertoire diversity, the study relied on deep sequencing normalized with unique cDNA molecular identifiers. The donors were split into four age groups: young (average about 15 years), middle-aged (about 40), aged (62) and long-lived (under 85). To avoid experimental bias, donors of different ages were randomly spread across the sequencing lanes. Two additional independent replicas of 1 million unique cDNA reads from the same blood draw were analyzed for two donors (one aged 18 to 30 and one aged 80 or older).

Study-wide conclusions, independent of this receptor: Because the CMV infection status of the donors was unknown, age-related changes in expanded clonotypes may potentially have been confounded. Estimates of total diversity based on one million sequenced T cells were regarded as lower bounds and as underestimates. Because profiling used bulk unsorted PBMCs, naive and antigen-experienced compartments could not be compared conclusively. A strong correlation was found between observed TCR beta diversity and the percentage of naive T cells measured by flow cytometry. As age increased, observed TCR beta diversity per million T cells dropped in a roughly linear way, and a significant reduction was already evident by age about 40. Compared with the aged group, more naive CD4+ T cells, fewer expanded clones and increased TCR diversity were shown by the long-lived group, suggesting age selection.

Systemically healthy Caucasian individuals from Russia, 35 to 50 in total and aged roughly 6 to 95 years, were included as donors. Each donor gave about 10 milliliters of peripheral blood, drawn into EDTA-treated Vacutainer tubes. Ficoll-Paque density-gradient centrifugation was used to isolate PBMCs, with at least 7 million per sample. Trizol reagent was used to extract total RNA from the PBMCs, yielding at least 6 micrograms per sample. For every donor, an aliquot of PBMCs went through flow cytometry to measure the percentages of naive CD45RAhigh/CD27high T cells. The library was made by 5' RACE. This sample was sequenced with an Illumina HiSeq 2500. A second 7 to 11 cycle PCR used a sample-barcoded 5' primer and a J-beta primer mix. Each TCR beta cDNA molecule received a unique molecular identifier from a template-switch 5' adaptor carrying 12 random nucleotides. Each sample yielded at least 2.5 million CDR3-containing paired-end reads. The Mint cDNA synthesis kit, primed by a TRBC-specific oligonucleotide, was used to synthesize first-strand cDNA from all RNA. After uracil-DNA glycosylase treatment, a first 18-cycle PCR used universal primers M1SS and BC2_uni_R on all cDNA. Under the source paper's analysis protocol: Normalization of each sample was performed by random selection of 1 million high-quality reads, each carrying a distinct molecular identifier. Reads with shared molecular identifiers were discarded instead of being binned into consensus sequences. MiTCR, set to a Q25 quality threshold and the strictest error-elimination algorithm, was used for CDR3 identification, clonotype clustering and error correction. A nonparametric unseen species model using Euler transformation provided a lower-bound estimate of total TCR beta diversity. Starting from the raw public reads, TCRdb applied fastp trimming at Q25, assembled clones with MiXCR and retained in-frame beta chains. A single entry per CDR3 protein holds the most common genes and DNA from its merged rows. TCRdb, rather than the study authors, made the V and J calls. The sample records about a million distinct CDR3 sequences, 35% to 40% of which are singletons. The ten largest clones take up around 13% of the sample.

To note about this clonotype: Its antigen remains undetermined. The record has no base qualities; no much larger clone is one base away.

The CDR3, from cysteine to phenylalanine, totals 14 residues. The retained sequence is limited to the CDR3, 42 bases, with the frame set at the first base. V is cut by 3 bases and J by 5 bases, and the space between the germline ends is 15 bases. The germline V gene specifies SGDLS as CDR1 and YYNGEE as CDR2. The sequence links TRBV9 to TRBJ2-7; the D gene cannot be resolved beyond TRBD1 or TRBD2, each matching 5 bases. Input material: blood. The TCR originated in a man aged 18 to 35 in good health. This receptor carries the CDR3 CASSAGRNAHEQYF. The DNA sequence reads TGTGCCAGCAGCGCGGGACGGAACGCCCACGAGCAGTACTTC. The full variable domain, completed from the reference TRBV9 and TRBJ2-7 proteins outside the CDR3, reads DSGVTQTPKHLITATGQRVTLRCSPRSGDLSVYWYQQSLDQGLQFLIQYYNGEERAKGNILERFSAQQFPDLHSELNLSSLELGDSALYFCASSAGRNAHEQYFGPGTRLTVT.